This is a list of T cell receptor beta chains from one sample in a study of shared clonotypes between healthy human individuals. TCRdb's copy holds only in-frame clones and misses some; the assay was immunoSEQ multiplex PCR. Here the sample spans about 1.1 million clones, roughly 77% being singletons. The sequencing input was memory CD4+ T cells from PBMCs. Source of these receptors: a man younger than 30 in good health. Some clones in this sample may be carry-over from other donors' samples. Both conserved end residues are part of each CDR3. A D gene is named only where the DNA matches it firmly. Clone size is given for some rows only: seen once, a few or many times, or a class if the clone is expanded.

v_gene: TRBV6-4
d_gene: .
abundance: .
j_gene: TRBJ2-7
len: 15
CDR3aa: CASSPPRGLNYEQYF
CDR3nt: TGTGCCAGCAGCCCCCCCCGGGGGCTTAATTACGAGCAGTACTTC

v_gene: TRBV4-2
d_gene: .
abundance: .
j_gene: TRBJ1-2
len: 16
CDR3aa: CASSQDTGDANYGYAF
CDR3nt: TGTGCCAGCAGCCAAGACACAGGAGATGCTAACTATGGCTACGCCTTC

v_gene: TRBV28
d_gene: .
abundance: .
j_gene: TRBJ1-2
len: 14
CDR3aa: CASRLDRRGYGYTF
CDR3nt: TGTGCCAGCAGACTGGACAGAAGGGGCTATGGCTACACCTTC

v_gene: TRBV4-2
d_gene: .
abundance: few
j_gene: TRBJ2-1
len: 15
CDR3aa: CASSQDRAGRNEQFF
CDR3nt: TGTGCCAGCAGCCAAGATCGGGCGGGGCGAAATGAGCAGTTCTTC

v_gene: TRBV5-1
d_gene: .
abundance: .
j_gene: TRBJ2-1
len: 15
CDR3aa: CASSPPGASGNEQFF
CDR3nt: TGCGCCAGCAGCCCCCCGGGAGCTTCGGGGAATGAGCAGTTCTTC

v_gene: TRBV5-1
d_gene: .
abundance: .
j_gene: TRBJ1-1
len: 13
CDR3aa: CASSQGQFPEAFF
CDR3nt: TGCGCCAGCAGCCAGGGCCAGTTTCCTGAAGCTTTCTTT

v_gene: TRBV6-1
d_gene: .
abundance: .
j_gene: TRBJ2-7
len: 12
CDR3aa: CASSEIIYEQYF
CDR3nt: TGTGCCAGCAGTGAAATCATCTACGAGCAGTACTTC

v_gene: TRBV19
d_gene: .
abundance: .
j_gene: TRBJ1-4
len: 14
CDR3aa: CASSLRPAGEKLFF
CDR3nt: TGTGCCAGTAGTCTCAGGCCAGCTGGAGAAAAACTGTTTTTT

v_gene: TRBV28
d_gene: .
abundance: .
j_gene: TRBJ2-5
len: 12
CDR3aa: CASSFREETQYF
CDR3nt: TGTGCCAGCAGTTTTCGTGAGGAGACCCAGTACTTC

v_gene: TRBV2
d_gene: .
abundance: .
j_gene: TRBJ1-5
len: 15
CDR3aa: CASRGQTLSNQPQHF
CDR3nt: TGTGCCAGCAGAGGACAGACCCTTAGCAATCAGCCCCAGCATTTT

v_gene: TRBV6-5
d_gene: .
abundance: .
j_gene: TRBJ2-3
len: 16
CDR3aa: CASSYSGSGLTDTQYF
CDR3nt: TGTGCCAGCAGTTACTCAGGTAGCGGCCTCACAGATACGCAGTATTTT

v_gene: TRBV7-2
d_gene: .
abundance: .
j_gene: TRBJ2-7
len: 14
CDR3aa: CASSLSWELDEQYF
CDR3nt: TGTGCCAGCAGCTTAAGTTGGGAACTCGACGAGCAGTACTTC

v_gene: TRBV11-1
d_gene: .
abundance: .
j_gene: TRBJ2-5
len: 15
CDR3aa: CASGSAGTYQETQYF
CDR3nt: TGTGCCAGCGGTTCGGCAGGGACGTACCAAGAGACCCAGTACTTC

v_gene: TRBV7-8
d_gene: .
abundance: .
j_gene: TRBJ2-3
len: 14
CDR3aa: CASSPMTSRDTQYF
CDR3nt: TGTGCCAGCAGCCCAATGACGTCTCGGGATACGCAGTATTTT

v_gene: TRBV2
d_gene: TRBD2
abundance: .
j_gene: TRBJ2-4
len: 19
CDR3aa: CASNQYLYIAGVAKNIQYF
CDR3nt: TGTGCCAGCAACCAGTACTTGTACATAGCGGGAGTGGCCAAAAACATTCAGTACTTC

v_gene: TRBV5-4
d_gene: TRBD2
abundance: .
j_gene: TRBJ2-5
len: 15
CDR3aa: CASSLGLAGQETQYF
CDR3nt: TGTGCCAGCAGCCTGGGACTAGCGGGTCAAGAGACCCAGTACTTC

v_gene: TRBV29-1
d_gene: .
abundance: .
j_gene: TRBJ1-5
len: 14
CDR3aa: CSVEIEGVNQPQHF
CDR3nt: TGCAGCGTTGAGATAGAAGGGGTCAATCAGCCCCAGCATTTT

v_gene: TRBV27
d_gene: .
abundance: .
j_gene: TRBJ1-2
len: 14
CDR3aa: CASSSHTGSNGYTF
CDR3nt: TGTGCCAGCAGTTCGCATACAGGGTCTAATGGCTACACCTTC

v_gene: TRBV29-1
d_gene: TRBD1
abundance: once
j_gene: TRBJ1-2
len: 14
CDR3aa: CSAGPLGQPDGYTF
CDR3nt: TGCAGCGCCGGACCCCTGGGACAGCCGGATGGCTACACCTTC

v_gene: TRBV5-4
d_gene: .
abundance: many
j_gene: TRBJ1-2
len: 13
CDR3aa: CASSLDSDYGYTF
CDR3nt: TGTGCCAGCAGCTTGGACAGCGACTATGGCTACACCTTC

v_gene: TRBV5-5
d_gene: .
abundance: .
j_gene: TRBJ1-1
len: 14
CDR3aa: CASSLNTRNTEAFF
CDR3nt: TGTGCCAGCAGCTTGAACACCAGGAACACTGAAGCTTTCTTT

v_gene: TRBV28
d_gene: .
abundance: few
j_gene: TRBJ2-3
len: 17
CDR3aa: CASSPTSPLDGTDTQYF
CDR3nt: TGTGCCAGCAGTCCCACTAGCCCTCTCGACGGCACAGATACGCAGTATTTT

v_gene: TRBV9
d_gene: .
abundance: .
j_gene: TRBJ2-1
len: 13
CDR3aa: CASSFHRGNEQFF
CDR3nt: TGTGCCAGCAGCTTCCATAGGGGGAATGAGCAGTTCTTC

v_gene: TRBV27
d_gene: TRBD1
abundance: .
j_gene: TRBJ1-2
len: 16
CDR3aa: CASSPGGGLAYYGYTF
CDR3nt: TGTGCCAGCAGCCCAGGGGGGGGGCTGGCATACTATGGCTACACCTTC

v_gene: TRBV20-1
d_gene: .
abundance: .
j_gene: TRBJ1-2
len: 9
CDR3aa: CRWGYGYTF
CDR3nt: TGCAGATGGGGCTATGGCTACACCTTC

v_gene: TRBV28
d_gene: TRBD2
abundance: .
j_gene: TRBJ2-3
len: 12
CDR3aa: CASSDRLAAQYF
CDR3nt: TGTGCCAGCAGTGATAGACTAGCGGCGCAGTATTTT

v_gene: TRBV28
d_gene: .
abundance: once
j_gene: TRBJ1-1
len: 16
CDR3aa: CASSSATGRLNTEAFF
CDR3nt: TGTGCCAGCAGTTCCGCCACGGGACGGCTGAACACTGAAGCTTTCTTT

v_gene: TRBV11-2
d_gene: .
abundance: once
j_gene: TRBJ2-7
len: 13
CDR3aa: CASSLGLRYEQYF
CDR3nt: TGTGCCAGCAGCTTAGGGCTTCGCTACGAGCAGTACTTC

v_gene: TRBV6-5
d_gene: TRBD2
abundance: .
j_gene: TRBJ2-7
len: 15
CDR3aa: CASSPPLAGGLEQYF
CDR3nt: TGTGCCAGCAGTCCCCCACTAGCGGGAGGGCTCGAGCAGTACTTC

v_gene: TRBV30
d_gene: TRBD2
abundance: .
j_gene: TRBJ2-1
len: 14
CDR3aa: CAWRRLARLSEQFF
CDR3nt: TGTGCCTGGAGGCGACTAGCCCGCCTTAGTGAGCAGTTCTTC

v_gene: TRBV4-2
d_gene: TRBD2
abundance: .
j_gene: TRBJ2-7
len: 17
CDR3aa: CASSQGVRSGRGYEQYF
CDR3nt: TGTGCCAGCAGCCAAGGCGTTCGCAGCGGGAGGGGCTACGAGCAGTACTTC

v_gene: TRBV6-5
d_gene: TRBD1
abundance: few
j_gene: TRBJ1-2
len: 12
CDR3aa: CASRQGEYGYTF
CDR3nt: TGTGCCAGCAGGCAGGGGGAGTATGGCTACACCTTC

v_gene: TRBV6-1
d_gene: .
abundance: .
j_gene: TRBJ2-5
len: 11
CDR3aa: CASRQEETQYF
CDR3nt: TGTGCCAGCAGACAGGAAGAGACCCAGTACTTC

v_gene: TRBV9
d_gene: TRBD1
abundance: .
j_gene: TRBJ1-1
len: 15
CDR3aa: CASSVAVTGTTEAFF
CDR3nt: TGTGCCAGCAGCGTAGCAGTGACAGGGACCACTGAAGCTTTCTTT

v_gene: TRBV2
d_gene: TRBD1
abundance: .
j_gene: TRBJ1-1
len: 14
CDR3aa: CASRAGTGLSQAFF
CDR3nt: TGTGCCAGCAGGGCCGGGACAGGGCTATCCCAAGCTTTCTTT

v_gene: TRBV7-3
d_gene: TRBD1
abundance: .
j_gene: TRBJ1-1
len: 14
CDR3aa: CASSRGQTNTEAFF
CDR3nt: TGTGCCAGCAGCCGGGGACAGACGAACACTGAAGCTTTCTTT

v_gene: TRBV28
d_gene: .
abundance: few
j_gene: TRBJ1-1
len: 13
CDR3aa: CASSLAGAAEAFF
CDR3nt: TGTGCCAGCAGTTTAGCGGGGGCAGCTGAAGCTTTCTTT

v_gene: TRBV28
d_gene: .
abundance: many
j_gene: TRBJ1-1
len: 16
CDR3aa: CASSFSIAIRNTEAFF
CDR3nt: TGTGCCAGCAGTTTTAGTATCGCCATTCGGAACACTGAAGCTTTCTTT

v_gene: TRBV30
d_gene: .
abundance: .
j_gene: TRBJ2-4
len: 13
CDR3aa: CAWSQAVRDIQYF
CDR3nt: TGTGCCTGGAGTCAGGCGGTTAGGGACATTCAGTACTTC

v_gene: TRBV25-1
d_gene: .
abundance: .
j_gene: TRBJ1-3
len: 15
CDR3aa: CASSEYTGSGNTIYF
CDR3nt: TGTGCCAGCAGTGAATATACGGGGTCTGGAAACACCATATATTTT

v_gene: TRBV7-9
d_gene: .
abundance: .
j_gene: TRBJ1-5
len: 16
CDR3aa: CASSPPGGGSNQPQHF
CDR3nt: TGTGCCAGCAGCCCCCCTGGGGGGGGGAGCAATCAGCCCCAGCATTTT

v_gene: TRBV11-2
d_gene: TRBD1
abundance: .
j_gene: TRBJ1-2
len: 14
CDR3aa: CASSPRGGFYGYTF
CDR3nt: TGTGCCAGCAGTCCCAGGGGGGGCTTTTATGGCTACACCTTC

v_gene: TRBV7-9
d_gene: TRBD1
abundance: many
j_gene: TRBJ2-3
len: 16
CDR3aa: CASSLTLGQGTDTQYF
CDR3nt: TGTGCCAGCAGCTTAACCCTGGGACAGGGCACAGATACGCAGTATTTT

v_gene: TRBV18
d_gene: .
abundance: .
j_gene: TRBJ1-3
len: 14
CDR3aa: CASSATDGRNTIYF
CDR3nt: TGTGCCAGCTCAGCGACGGACGGCCGAAACACCATATATTTT

v_gene: TRBV18
d_gene: TRBD2
abundance: .
j_gene: TRBJ2-7
len: 16
CDR3aa: CASSPTSGRLGGEQYF
CDR3nt: TGTGCCAGCTCACCAACTAGCGGGCGCCTAGGTGGGGAGCAGTACTTC

v_gene: TRBV19
d_gene: .
abundance: .
j_gene: TRBJ1-5
len: 16
CDR3aa: CASQATQWASNQPQHF
CDR3nt: TGTGCCAGCCAGGCTACTCAGTGGGCCTCCAATCAGCCCCAGCATTTT

v_gene: TRBV28
d_gene: TRBD1
abundance: .
j_gene: TRBJ2-7
len: 13
CDR3aa: CASRSTGRDEQYF
CDR3nt: TGTGCCAGCAGATCGACAGGGCGGGACGAGCAGTACTTC

v_gene: TRBV7-9
d_gene: .
abundance: .
j_gene: TRBJ2-1
len: 13
CDR3aa: CASRGSRSNEQFF
CDR3nt: TGTGCCAGCAGGGGGTCTAGAAGCAATGAGCAGTTCTTC

v_gene: TRBV2
d_gene: TRBD1
abundance: .
j_gene: TRBJ2-7
len: 13
CDR3aa: CASSGARGREQYF
CDR3nt: TGTGCCAGCAGTGGGGCCAGGGGGCGGGAGCAGTACTTC

v_gene: TRBV5-4
d_gene: TRBD1
abundance: .
j_gene: TRBJ2-7
len: 13
CDR3aa: CASSFAGGNEQYF
CDR3nt: TGTGCCAGCAGCTTTGCAGGGGGCAACGAGCAGTACTTC

v_gene: TRBV30
d_gene: .
abundance: .
j_gene: TRBJ2-5
len: 14
CDR3aa: CAWRKSGTQETQYF
CDR3nt: TGTGCCTGGAGAAAAAGCGGGACACAAGAGACCCAGTACTTC

v_gene: TRBV11-2
d_gene: .
abundance: few
j_gene: TRBJ1-3
len: 16
CDR3aa: CASSLGPASSGNTIYF
CDR3nt: TGTGCCAGCAGCTTAGGCCCGGCTTCTTCTGGAAACACCATATATTTT

v_gene: TRBV4-2
d_gene: .
abundance: .
j_gene: TRBJ1-3
len: 15
CDR3aa: CASSQEQISGNTIYF
CDR3nt: TGTGCCAGCAGCCAAGAGCAGATATCTGGAAACACCATATATTTT

v_gene: TRBV10-3
d_gene: .
abundance: .
j_gene: TRBJ2-7
len: 14
CDR3aa: CAISNQVGVYEQYF
CDR3nt: TGTGCCATCAGTAACCAGGTGGGAGTCTACGAGCAGTACTTC

v_gene: TRBV28
d_gene: .
abundance: many
j_gene: TRBJ2-2
len: 11
CDR3aa: CASSLRGELFF
CDR3nt: TGTGCCAGCAGTTTGCGCGGGGAGCTGTTTTTT